The T cell receptor (beta chain) under discussion was sequenced for a study of T cells in tuberculosis. Across the whole study: Sequenced TCRs come from CD1B-GMM tetramer-binding T cells. This South African cohort compared adolescents with or without latent tuberculosis against adults with active tuberculosis. Study-wide results and limits: Classification accuracy was about 85% (AUROC 0.7 to 0.9) with the GMM-specific repertoire. Active tuberculosis alpha repertoires lay closer to GMM-specific TCRs than controls'.

V was trimmed by 5 bases and J by 1 base, leaving 14 bases between them. The germline gives CDR1 LGHNA, CDR2 YSLEER. The CDR3 is made up of 15 amino acids. TCRdb's copy holds only in-frame clones and misses some; the assay was immunoSEQ multiplex PCR. The sample holds about 44,000 clones, nearly 95% seen once. A note on this clone: Its antigen is not known.

The genes are TRBV4-3 and TRBJ1-1, with D possibly being TRBD1 (6 bases). The TCR comes from a donor between 10 and 35 years old with latent tuberculosis or without tuberculosis infection. Source material: PBMCs. The CDR3: CASSLGAGENTEAFF. The CDR3 nucleotides are TGCGCCAGCAGCTTGGGGGCAGGGGAGAACACTGAAGCTTTCTTT.